This T cell receptor (beta chain) is drawn from a study of T cell responses to AZD1222 COVID-19 vaccine. Points from the study as a whole: Compared with day 0, the breadth and depth of the Spike-specific TCR repertoire rose significantly after two doses of AZD1222.

The CDR3 sequence is 16 residues long. Germline CDR1 is SGHNT and CDR2 is YYREEE (reference sequence). V shed 4 bases and J shed 1 base, with 18 bases lying between them. Produced via immunoSEQ multiplex PCR; TCRdb's table is partial and in-frame only. This sample has approximately 120,000 clones, with over 75% found just once. This clone was seen a single time. Its matching antigen is unknown. Here the sequenced sample was peripheral blood, taken on day 0 of AZD1222 vaccination. The receptor's source is an adult in good health. The J gene is TRBJ2-7, the V gene TRBV5-4; D might be TRBD1 (6 bases). The CDR3 here is CASSTSAGVGSYEQYF. CDR3 sequence (DNA): TGTGCCAGCAGCACCTCGGCAGGGGTGGGATCCTACGAGCAGTACTTC.